A selection of T cell receptor beta chains follows, all from one sample in a study of OX40 agonist ivuxolimab in advanced cancers. Some clones are missing from TCRdb's copy, which holds only in-frame ones; the method was immunoSEQ multiplex PCR. The table has 25,000 to 35,000 clones, about 80% seen once; the top ten hold around 15%. Sequenced here: CD4+ or CD8+ T cells sorted from blood, sampled in a trial of the OX40 agonist ivuxolimab. These receptors originate from an adult with an advanced solid tumor such as melanoma, head and neck, liver or kidney cancer. Both conserved end residues are trimmed from each CDR3. Fields, in order: D gene, J gene, V gene, CDR3 length, CDR3 protein. The D gene is left open where the match is weak.

TRBD2	TRBJ2-3	TRBV9	13	ASSVLAGGTDTQY
TRBD2	TRBJ2-1	TRBV7-6	14	ASSYLAGGILNEQF
-	TRBJ1-2	TRBV30	13	AWRGWTAATYGYT
TRBD1	TRBJ2-3	TRBV10-3	13	AINPGTGATDTQY
TRBD1	TRBJ1-2	TRBV18	11	ASSARTGEGYT
TRBD1	TRBJ2-1	TRBV7-7	12	ASSSTDRAAEQF
TRBD1	TRBJ2-7	TRBV27	12	ASRPGQGVYEQY
TRBD1	TRBJ1-1	TRBV10-3	11	AISTGGRTEAF
TRBD1	TRBJ1-5	TRBV2	13	ASMRQGGLNQPQH
-	TRBJ1-2	TRBV6-5	10	ASSYSDYGYT
-	TRBJ2-2	TRBV5-4	14	ASSLPSSTNTGELF
-	TRBJ2-3	TRBV28	14	ASTQGLGQSTDTQY
-	-	TRBV6-5	11	ASSYDGSYEQY
TRBD1	TRBJ2-7	TRBV27	13	ASTTAWTGRDEQY
-	TRBJ1-1	TRBV12-5	11	ASGPPGNTEAF
-	TRBJ1-5	TRBV30	14	AWSPTGVYSNQPQH
-	TRBJ2-7	TRBV6-1	12	ASKPPKETYEQY
-	TRBJ1-1	TRBV5-4	10	ASSWVMGEAF
-	TRBJ1-2	TRBV5-6	14	ASSLDREGGNYGYT
TRBD1	TRBJ1-2	TRBV28	11	ASRLDRNYGYT
-	TRBJ2-7	TRBV29-1	12	SVEEGGSSYEQY
-	TRBJ2-1	TRBV5-1	15	ASSFLGQLGSYNEQF
-	TRBJ1-4	TRBV6-5	13	ASTKGGQTREKLF